These 19 T cell receptor beta chains came from one sample sequenced in a study of blood T cell repertoires in COVID-19. Using immunoSEQ multiplex PCR, the repertoire was profiled, and TCRdb retains in-frame clones only, with some absent. Of over 200,000 clones listed, roughly 84% are singletons. The sequenced sample consisted of peripheral blood. The receptors here all came from a man aged 35 to 55 with active or convalescent COVID-19.

The CDR3 sequence: CASRLGLTGEQYF. DNA for the CDR3: TGCGCCAGCCGCCTGGGATTGACCGGGGAGCAGTACTTC. This rearrangement joins TRBV10-2 to TRBJ2-5, with D possibly matching TRBD2 (5 bases). V lost 8 bases and J lost 11, with 21 bases in between. Per the germline V gene, CDR1 is WSHSY and CDR2 is SAAADI. The CDR3 covers 13 residues.

This rearrangement joins TRBV2 to TRBJ1-2; D ambiguous. The CDR3 totals 13 residues. V was clipped by 6 bases and J by 8 bases, with 16 bases between them. Looked up from germline, CDR1 is SNHLY and CDR2 is FYNNEI. The CDR3 sequence: CASRIGTTGGYTF. The CDR3 region has the DNA TGTGCCAGCAGGATCGGTACCACCGGGGGCTACACCTTC.

This clone was counted only a few times. The chain is built from TRBV10-3 and TRBJ2-7; 11 bases line up with TRBD2. The V and J ends lost 3 bases and 6 bases, in that order; junction bases with no gene match: 7. The CDR3 has 15 amino acids. CDR1 and CDR2 (germline): ENHRY, SYGVKD. CDR3 protein: CAISDVTSGIGEQYF. The CDR3 DNA reads as TGTGCCATCAGTGACGTGACTAGCGGGATAGGCGAGCAGTACTTC.

The chain has TRBV18 and TRBJ2-4, with 8 bases identical to TRBD1. Germline CDR1 KGHSH, CDR2 LQKENI. CDR3 length: 14 residues. Germline trimming cut 6 bases from V and 5 bases from J; bases unmatched to any gene: 6. The CDR3 bases are TGTGCCAGCTCCAACTCAGGGGGCGAAAACATTCAGTACTTC. Protein product: CASSNSGGENIQYF.

The chain employs TRBV7-3 and TRBJ2-7; 10 bases are a match to TRBD2. J gave up 6 bases and V 5 bases, and 7 bases lay outside the gene matches. CDR3 length: 14 amino acids. In germline, CDR1 is SGHTA, CDR2 FQGTGA. The CDR3 region has the DNA TGTGCCAGCAGCATAAGCGGGAGGGCGGGCGAGCAGTACTTC. Translating it yields CASSISGRAGEQYF.

The rearrangement joins TRBV6-6 to TRBJ2-1; D perhaps matches TRBD2 (5 bases). Germline lookup yields CDR1 MNHNY and CDR2 SVGAGI (reference sequence). The CDR3 length is 17 residues. The V end was cut by 5 bases, the J end by 1 base, with 18 bases between. CDR3 in DNA: TGTGCCAGCAGTCCCACCCCCGGGGATAGGTCCTACAATGAGCAGTTCTTC. This encodes CASSPTPGDRSYNEQFF.

This clone has only one observation. The DNA of the CDR3 is TGTGCCAGTAGTTCCAGACAGGGACGCTCGGACGAGCAGTACTTC. Translating gives CASSSRQGRSDEQYF. The rearrangement links TRBV19 to TRBJ2-7; 7 positions match TRBD1. Losses at the gene ends were 5 bases for V and 5 bases for J; bases not matched to a gene: 12. The germline V gene encodes CDR1 LNHDA and CDR2 SQIVND (reference sequence). The CDR3 contains 15 residues.

The chain is built from TRBV9 and TRBJ2-7; a possible D gene is TRBD2 (5 bases). Trimming took off 2 bases at V and 5 bases at J, with 17 bases between the two ends. CDR3 length: 15 residues. Germline loops: CDR1 SGDLS, CDR2 YYNGEE. The CDR3 spells CASSVSGLAADEQYF. For the CDR3, the DNA is TGTGCCAGCAGCGTTTCCGGACTGGCAGCTGACGAGCAGTACTTC.

The rearrangement links TRBV5-4 to TRBJ2-7; 9 positions match TRBD2. CDR3 length equals 14 residues. Per the germline V gene, CDR1 is SGHNT and CDR2 is YYREEE (reference sequence). V lost 3 bases and J lost 5; bases outside the gene matches: 6. CDR3 in DNA: TGTGCCAGCAGCTCGGGACTAGCAGCCCACGAGCAGTACTTC. It translates to CASSSGLAAHEQYF.

V and J are TRBV24-1 and TRBJ2-5; D might be TRBD2 (5 bases). V was cut by 5 bases and J by 2 bases, with 8 bases left in between. The length of the CDR3 is 13 residues. Germline V CDR1 and CDR2: KGHDR, SFDVKD. The CDR3, as DNA: TGTGCCACCAGTGGTCGGGATCAAGAGACCCAGTACTTC. Its protein product is CATSGRDQETQYF.

The V call is TRBV9, the J call TRBJ2-1, with D perhaps TRBD2 (5 bases). Looked up from germline, CDR1 is SGDLS and CDR2 is YYNGEE. Trimming left V 3 bases short and J 4 bases short, with 20 bases between. This CDR3 has 17 amino acids. CDR3 sequence reads: CASSAPLSGNYYNEQFF. The CDR3 bases are TGTGCCAGCAGCGCGCCTCTGAGCGGCAACTATTACAATGAGCAGTTCTTC.

This sequence joins TRBV7-5 and TRBJ1-5; TRBD1 is taken as the D call from the table, unchecked against the DNA. TRBV7-5 is a known pseudogene. This CDR3 comprises 18 residues. CDR3 in amino acids: CAKKTGRLKASSNQPQHF. Here the CDR3 DNA reads TGTGCCAAGAAGACAGGCAGGCTTAAAGCATCCTCTAATCAGCCCCAGCATTTT.

The J gene is TRBJ2-2, the V gene TRBV27, with D possibly matching TRBD1 (5 bases). Trimming left V 6 bases short and J 6 bases short, with 11 bases between. The CDR3 loop spans 13 amino acids. In germline, CDR1 is MNHEY, CDR2 SMNVEV (reference sequence). Here the CDR3 reads CASSPIGAGELFF. CDR3 in DNA: TGTGCCAGCAGCCCCATAGGGGCCGGGGAGCTGTTTTTT.

The chain uses TRBV6-6 and TRBJ1-2; tentative D call: TRBD1 (5 bases). In germline, CDR1 is MNHNY, CDR2 SVGAGI (reference sequence). The CDR3 contains 13 residues. The V and J ends lost 5 bases and 7 bases respectively, with 14 bases between them. The CDR3 is CASSTLTASGYTF. As DNA, the CDR3 is TGTGCCAGCAGTACATTGACAGCCTCTGGCTACACCTTC.

CDR3 DNA: TGTGCCAGTAGTATAAGGACAGGGAAGGCTGAAGCTTTCTTT. It translates to CASSIRTGKAEAFF. The chain carries TRBV19 and TRBJ1-1; 8 bases fit TRBD1. The trim removed 2 bases at V and 6 bases at J, leaving 5 bases unmatched. From germline, CDR1 is LNHDA and CDR2 SQIVND (reference sequence). The CDR3 has 14 residues.

The chain recombines TRBV28 with TRBJ1-2; TRBD1 aligns across 11 bases. J gave up 8 bases and V 5 bases, and 10 bases lay outside the gene matches. The CDR3 covers 15 residues. Germline lookup yields CDR1 MDHEN and CDR2 SYDVKM. CDR3 amino acids: CASSPGTGGFEGYTF. The CDR3, as DNA: TGTGCCAGCAGTCCCGGGACAGGGGGATTTGAAGGCTACACCTTC.

The chain combines TRBV27 with TRBJ2-1; TRBD2 matches at 11 bases. V shed 5 bases, J shed 10 bases, and the junction held 10 bases outside the gene matches. Germline lookup yields CDR1 MNHEY and CDR2 SMNVEV (reference sequence). The CDR3 covers 15 residues. This CDR3 reads CASSLTSGAHGEQFF. The CDR3, as DNA: TGTGCCAGCAGTCTGACTAGCGGGGCTCACGGAGAGCAGTTCTTC.

The V gene is TRBV5-1, the J gene TRBJ1-4, with TRBD1 as a possible D gene (6 bases). There are 13 residues in the CDR3. Trimming cost V 4 bases and J 10 bases, with 14 bases left between them. Germline V gene sequence: CDR1 SGHRS, CDR2 YFSETQ. The CDR3 bases are TGCGCCAGCAGCCTGGGGGGGCTTGGAAAACTGTTTTTT. It specifies CASSLGGLGKLFF.

The chain uses TRBV11-3 and TRBJ2-7, with D possibly being TRBD2 (5 bases). Germline assignment: CDR1 SGHNT and CDR2 YENEEA. The CDR3 spans 13 residues. V was shortened by 2 bases and J by 6 bases, with 11 bases between the two germline ends. As DNA, the CDR3 is TGTGCCAGCAGCTTACTACTCGAGGGCGAGCAGTACTTC. It yields the protein CASSLLLEGEQYF.